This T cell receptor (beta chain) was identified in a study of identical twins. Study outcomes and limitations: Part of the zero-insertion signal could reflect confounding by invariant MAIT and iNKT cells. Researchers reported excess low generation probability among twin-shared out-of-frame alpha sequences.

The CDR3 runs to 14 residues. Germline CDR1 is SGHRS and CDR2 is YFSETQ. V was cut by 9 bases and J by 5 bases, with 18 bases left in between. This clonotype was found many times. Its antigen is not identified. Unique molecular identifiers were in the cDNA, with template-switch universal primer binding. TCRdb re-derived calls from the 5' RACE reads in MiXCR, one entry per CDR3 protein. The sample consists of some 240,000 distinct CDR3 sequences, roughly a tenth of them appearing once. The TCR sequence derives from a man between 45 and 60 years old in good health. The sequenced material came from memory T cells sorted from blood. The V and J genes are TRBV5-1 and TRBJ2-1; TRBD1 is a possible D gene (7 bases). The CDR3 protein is CAKSRGVKHNEQFF. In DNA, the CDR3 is TGCGCCAAGAGCAGGGGGGTTAAACACAATGAGCAGTTCTTC.